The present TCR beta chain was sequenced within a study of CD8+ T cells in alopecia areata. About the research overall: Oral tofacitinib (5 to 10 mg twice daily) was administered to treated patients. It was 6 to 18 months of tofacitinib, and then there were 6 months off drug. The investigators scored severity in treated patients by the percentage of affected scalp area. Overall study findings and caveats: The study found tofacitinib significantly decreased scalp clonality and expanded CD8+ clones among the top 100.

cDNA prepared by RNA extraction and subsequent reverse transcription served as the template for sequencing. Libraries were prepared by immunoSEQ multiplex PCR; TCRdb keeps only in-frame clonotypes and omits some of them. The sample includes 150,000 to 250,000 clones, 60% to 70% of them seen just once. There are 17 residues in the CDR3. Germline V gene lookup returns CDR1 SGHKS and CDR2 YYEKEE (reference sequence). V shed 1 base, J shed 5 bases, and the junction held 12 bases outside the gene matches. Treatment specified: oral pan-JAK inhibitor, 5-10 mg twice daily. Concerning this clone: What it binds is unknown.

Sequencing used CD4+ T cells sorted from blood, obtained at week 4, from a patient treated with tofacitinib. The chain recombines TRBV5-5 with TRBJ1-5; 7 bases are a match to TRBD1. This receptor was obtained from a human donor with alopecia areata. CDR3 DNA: TGTGCCAGCAGCTTGCATCGGGTTGGGGACAGCCATCAGCCCCAGCATTTT. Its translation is CASSLHRVGDSHQPQHF.